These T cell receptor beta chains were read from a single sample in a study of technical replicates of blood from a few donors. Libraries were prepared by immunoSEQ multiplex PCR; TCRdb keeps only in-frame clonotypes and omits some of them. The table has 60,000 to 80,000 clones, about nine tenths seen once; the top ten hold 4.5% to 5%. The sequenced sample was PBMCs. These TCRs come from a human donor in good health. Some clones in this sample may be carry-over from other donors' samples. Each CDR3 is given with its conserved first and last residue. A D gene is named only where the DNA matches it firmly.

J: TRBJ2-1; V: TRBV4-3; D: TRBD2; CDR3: CASSQEFWGTSGEQFF
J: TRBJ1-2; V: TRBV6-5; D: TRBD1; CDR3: CASSSGQGYYGYTF
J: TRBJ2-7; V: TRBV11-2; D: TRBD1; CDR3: CASSLDLAGGREQYF
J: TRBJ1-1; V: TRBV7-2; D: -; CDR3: CASSVGGGTEAFF
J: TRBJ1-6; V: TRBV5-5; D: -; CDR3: CASSLEQGNSPLHF
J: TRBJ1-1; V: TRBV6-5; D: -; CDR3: CASTLNRRNTEAFF
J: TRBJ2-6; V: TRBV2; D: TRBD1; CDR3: CASIGQGIPRGANVLTF
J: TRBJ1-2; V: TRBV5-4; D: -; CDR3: CASSSGHWRDYGYTF
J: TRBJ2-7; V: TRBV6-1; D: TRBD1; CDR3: CASRTGQGSEQYF
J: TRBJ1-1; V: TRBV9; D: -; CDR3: CASSTLAPNTEAFF
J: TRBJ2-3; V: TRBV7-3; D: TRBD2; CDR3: CASSLRGTSGSLDTQYF
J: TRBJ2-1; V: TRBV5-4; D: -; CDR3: CASSFWEADEQFF
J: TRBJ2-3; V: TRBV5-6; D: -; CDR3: CASSPARDGTPDTQYF
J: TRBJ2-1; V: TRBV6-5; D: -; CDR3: CASSNSGFWQFF
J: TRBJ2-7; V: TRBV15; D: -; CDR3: CATMSTTGYEQYF
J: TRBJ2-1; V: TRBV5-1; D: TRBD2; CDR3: CASSGAGGYNEQFF
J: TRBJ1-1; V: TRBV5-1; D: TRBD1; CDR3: CASSTTGDGAFF
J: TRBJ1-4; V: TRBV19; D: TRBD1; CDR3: CASSEGAREKLFF
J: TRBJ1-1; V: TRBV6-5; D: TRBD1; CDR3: CASSYSTGANEAFF
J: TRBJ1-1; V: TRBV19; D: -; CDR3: CASSPGQWGEAFF
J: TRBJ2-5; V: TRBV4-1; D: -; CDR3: CASSQELRVLETQYF
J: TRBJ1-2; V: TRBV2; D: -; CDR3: CASTEGGNGYTF
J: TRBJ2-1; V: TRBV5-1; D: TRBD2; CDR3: CASSPSGGYNEQFF
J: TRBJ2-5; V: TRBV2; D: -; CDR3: CASTRAMQGETQYF
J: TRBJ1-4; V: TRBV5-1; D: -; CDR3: CASSLGAYEKLFF